The entry below gives a single T cell receptor (beta chain) sequence along with its context. This clone's antigen is unknown. Base qualities are not recorded, but no much larger clone differs from it by a single base. This sample is drawn from a study of OX40 agonist ivuxolimab in advanced cancers. For the wider study: Ivuxolimab was a fully human IgG2 agonistic monoclonal antibody targeting the costimulatory receptor OX40 (CD134). The monotherapy dose-escalation portion (N ≈ 52 patients) of the phase I ivuxolimab trial is reported in the paper. Prior anti-PD-1, anti-PD-L1 or anti-CTLA-4 therapy was permitted, and checkpoint inhibitors had been received by about 36% of dose-escalation patients. Peripheral TCRbeta sequencing was intended to test whether TCR sequence diversity was altered and clonal T-cell expansion was caused by ivuxolimab. Three dose-escalation patients achieved partial responses, one with hepatocellular carcinoma and two with cutaneous melanoma. A male proportion of around 83% and a mean age of about 60 years, ranging from 23 to 79, were recorded for the dose-escalation cohort. Intravenous ivuxolimab was administered to patients every 2 weeks at six dose levels: 0.01, 0.1, 0.3, 1.5, 3 and 10 mg/kg. Of the approximately 54 patients in dose escalation, approximately 20 had hepatocellular carcinoma, about 15 had melanoma, 9 had renal cell carcinoma and 9 had head and neck cancer.

Genomic DNA was extracted from sorted cells for sequencing of the TCRbeta CDR3 region. TCRbeta CDR3 regions were sequenced using the immunoSEQ Assay. TCRdb obtained this table from immuneACCESS and retained in-frame rearrangements with V and J assigned. These tables miss some clones; where compared with another copy, unresolved V genes account for less than half of the shortfall, and the remainder is unexplained. A total of 65,000 to 85,000 clones appear in this sample, around nine tenths of them only once. Of the sample, 6.5% to 8.5% is held by the ten largest clones. Including cysteine and phenylalanine, the CDR3 has 17 amino acids. The sequence is cut down to CDR3 DNA, 51 bases in frame from base 1. V is trimmed back by 5 bases and J by 4 bases, and the junction contains 12 bases that no gene match accounts for. CDR1 and CDR2 are read off the germline V gene as SGHRS and YFSETQ. General study outcomes and caveats: Low levels of normalized T-cell clonal expansion were also seen in some nonresponding patients. At doses of 0.1 to 3.0 mg/kg, clonal expansion of both CD4+ and CD8+ T cells in blood was seen between baseline and week 6. Antigen specificity was not determined for the clonally expanded peripheral T cells. Partial responders in the 0.1-3.0 mg/kg groups had among the lowest normalized peripheral clonal expansion, especially among CD8+ T cells. On average, CD8+ T cells showed more expanded clones than CD4+ T cells after ivuxolimab.

Patients with a history of autoimmune disease or receiving systemic immunosuppression were excluded from the trial. Peripheral blood for TCR sequencing was collected from all dose cohorts at baseline, on cycle 4 day 1, and on cycle 7 day 1. The samples were drawn from a first-in-human, open-label, multicenter phase I dose-escalation trial of ivuxolimab. Adults with locally advanced or metastatic head and neck squamous cell, hepatocellular, melanoma or renal cell carcinoma were enrolled in the trial. Before TCR sequencing, CD4+ T cells and CD8+ T cells from peripheral blood were sorted into separate populations.

The sequenced sample was CD4+ or CD8+ T cells sorted from blood, obtained in a trial of the OX40 agonist ivuxolimab. The chain links TRBV5-1 with TRBJ2-3, with 11 middle bases fitting TRBD2. The TCR originated in an adult with an advanced solid tumor such as melanoma, head and neck, liver or kidney cancer. The CDR3 protein sequence reads: CASSGWSSGGPADTQYF. The DNA reads as follows: TGCGCCAGCAGTGGGTGGTCTAGCGGGGGGCCCGCAGATACGCAGTATTTT.